A selection of T cell receptor beta chains follows, all from one sample in a study of cytomegalovirus exposure and HLA in healthy donors. TCRdb's table, derived via immunoSEQ multiplex PCR, lists solely in-frame clones and lacks some. Recorded for this sample: about 170,000 clones. Input material: PBMCs. These receptors originate from a woman in her sixties in good health and CMV-seronegative. The CDR3 runs from the conserved cysteine through the conserved F or W. D genes are given only for firm matches.

j_call	d_call	v_call	cdr3_nt	cdr3_aa
TRBJ2-3	TRBD2	TRBV5-1	TGCGCCAGCAGCTTGATAGCGGGAGTGATCCCTAGCACAGATACGCAGTATTTT	CASSLIAGVIPSTDTQYF
TRBJ2-1	TRBD2	TRBV7-2	TGTGCCAGCAGCTTTCAAACTAGCGTGAGCTCCTACAATGAGCAGTTCTTC	CASSFQTSVSSYNEQFF
TRBJ2-7	NA	TRBV4-1	TGCGCCAGCAGCCAAGAAACAGGGAACGACGAGCAGTACTTC	CASSQETGNDEQYF
TRBJ1-3	TRBD1	TRBV7-2	TGTGCCAGCAGCTCGACAGGGTCTGGAAACACCATATATTTT	CASSSTGSGNTIYF
TRBJ2-7	TRBD1	TRBV4-1	TGCGCCAGCAGCCATGTAGTGGCACAGGGGGTCAACGAGCAGTACTTC	CASSHVVAQGVNEQYF
TRBJ2-7	NA	TRBV6-1	TGTGCCAGCAGTGAAGCGCTTCCGGGTTTCGGCTACGAGCAGTACTTC	CASSEALPGFGYEQYF
TRBJ1-5	NA	TRBV6-5	TGTGCCAGCAGTTGTGGCCTCGGGCAGCCCCAGCATTTT	CASSCGLGQPQHF
TRBJ2-7	TRBD1	TRBV7-2	TGTGCCAGCCTCCCCGACAGGGGGCGATCCTACGAGCAGTACTTC	CASLPDRGRSYEQYF
TRBJ2-7	NA	TRBV4-1	TGCGCCAGCAGCCAAGGTCCCAGAAACAGTTACGAGCAGTACTTC	CASSQGPRNSYEQYF
TRBJ1-1	TRBD1	TRBV2	TGTGCCAGCAACAGGCTACAGGGGCGCACTGAAGCTTTCTTT	CASNRLQGRTEAFF
TRBJ2-3	NA	TRBV5-4	TGTGCCAGCAGCAGCGGATCAGATAGAGATACGCAGTATTTT	CASSSGSDRDTQYF
TRBJ2-7	TRBD1	TRBV18	TGTGCCAGCTCACCGACAGGGGGCCTAGGATACGAGCAGTACTTC	CASSPTGGLGYEQYF
TRBJ2-1	TRBD1	TRBV15	TGTGCCACCAGCAGAGAAGGGTCAGGGGGTACGTCCTACAATGAGCAGTTCTTC	CATSREGSGGTSYNEQFF
TRBJ1-4	NA	TRBV5-1	TGCGCCAGCAGCTTGGCCTTCTTCGAGGGTGAAAAACTGTTTTTT	CASSLAFFEGEKLFF
TRBJ2-7	TRBD1	TRBV19	TGTGCCAGTAGTTTAAAGGGGGCGTTTAGCTCCTACGAGCAGTACTTC	CASSLKGAFSSYEQYF
TRBJ1-5	NA	TRBV9	TGTGCCAGCAGCGCCGGACAGAATAGCAATCAGCCCCAGCATTTT	CASSAGQNSNQPQHF
TRBJ2-2	NA	TRBV4-1	TGCGCCAGCAGCCAAGTGGTACAAAACACCGGGGAGCTGTTTTTT	CASSQVVQNTGELFF
TRBJ1-2	TRBD1	TRBV19	TGTGCCAGTAGTCGGACAGGGCAAGCTAACTATGGCTACACCTTC	CASSRTGQANYGYTF
TRBJ2-3	NA	TRBV2	TGTGCCGACAGACCGACTGGCTACACAGATACGCAGTATTTT	CADRPTGYTDTQYF
TRBJ1-2	TRBD1	TRBV10-3	TGTGCCATCAGTGAGTCTACAGGGGACTATGGCTACACCTTC	CAISESTGDYGYTF
TRBJ2-7	NA	TRBV11-2	TGTGCCAGCAGCGCACGACAGGATTCCTACGAGCAGTACTTC	CASSARQDSYEQYF